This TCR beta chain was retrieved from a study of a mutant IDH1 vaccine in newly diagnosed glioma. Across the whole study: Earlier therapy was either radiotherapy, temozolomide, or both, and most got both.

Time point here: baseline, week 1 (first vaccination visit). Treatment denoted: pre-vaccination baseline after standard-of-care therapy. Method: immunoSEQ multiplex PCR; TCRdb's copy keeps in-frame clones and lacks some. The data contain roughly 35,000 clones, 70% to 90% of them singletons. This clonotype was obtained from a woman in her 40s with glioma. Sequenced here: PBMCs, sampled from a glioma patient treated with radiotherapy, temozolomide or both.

The CDR3 sequence is CASTQRGTDTQYF. CDR3 in DNA: TGTGCCAGTACCCAACGTGGCACAGATACGCAGTATTTT. V usage is TRBV19 and J usage is TRBJ2-3; no clear D. The CDR3 extends over 13 amino acids. V was pared by 7 bases and J by 1 base, with 9 bases between. Germline V CDR1 and CDR2: LNHDA, SQIVND (reference sequence).